Many counts were recorded for the clone carrying this TCR beta chain. Its specificity is not known. The V and J ends lost 3 bases and 4 bases respectively, with 4 bases between them. This CDR3 has 11 amino acids. In germline, CDR1 is ENHRY, CDR2 SYGVKD. These data come from a study of T cells in Graves' hyperthyroidism and ophthalmopathy. About the study: Peripheral blood was collected at initial diagnosis, before any treatment. Findings and caveats of the study: Ophthalmopathy was distinguished from stable hyperthyroidism by 13 V-J signatures.

Regions amplified from RNA transcripts were the TCR beta CDR3 regions. First-round RT-PCR with HTBI primers amplified the TCR CDR3 region. TCRdb re-called the multiplex PCR reads through MiXCR, storing one row per CDR3 protein. Among some 300,000 distinct CDR3 sequences listed, about an eighth were seen once. This rearrangement joins TRBV10-3 to TRBJ2-7; D is uncertain. The sequenced material came from blood. The receptor's source is a woman in her twenties or thirties with Graves' hyperthyroidism that later progressed to Graves' ophthalmopathy. CDR3 coding DNA: TGTGCCATCAGTGATAAGTACGAGCAGTACTTC. It yields the protein CAISDKYEQYF.